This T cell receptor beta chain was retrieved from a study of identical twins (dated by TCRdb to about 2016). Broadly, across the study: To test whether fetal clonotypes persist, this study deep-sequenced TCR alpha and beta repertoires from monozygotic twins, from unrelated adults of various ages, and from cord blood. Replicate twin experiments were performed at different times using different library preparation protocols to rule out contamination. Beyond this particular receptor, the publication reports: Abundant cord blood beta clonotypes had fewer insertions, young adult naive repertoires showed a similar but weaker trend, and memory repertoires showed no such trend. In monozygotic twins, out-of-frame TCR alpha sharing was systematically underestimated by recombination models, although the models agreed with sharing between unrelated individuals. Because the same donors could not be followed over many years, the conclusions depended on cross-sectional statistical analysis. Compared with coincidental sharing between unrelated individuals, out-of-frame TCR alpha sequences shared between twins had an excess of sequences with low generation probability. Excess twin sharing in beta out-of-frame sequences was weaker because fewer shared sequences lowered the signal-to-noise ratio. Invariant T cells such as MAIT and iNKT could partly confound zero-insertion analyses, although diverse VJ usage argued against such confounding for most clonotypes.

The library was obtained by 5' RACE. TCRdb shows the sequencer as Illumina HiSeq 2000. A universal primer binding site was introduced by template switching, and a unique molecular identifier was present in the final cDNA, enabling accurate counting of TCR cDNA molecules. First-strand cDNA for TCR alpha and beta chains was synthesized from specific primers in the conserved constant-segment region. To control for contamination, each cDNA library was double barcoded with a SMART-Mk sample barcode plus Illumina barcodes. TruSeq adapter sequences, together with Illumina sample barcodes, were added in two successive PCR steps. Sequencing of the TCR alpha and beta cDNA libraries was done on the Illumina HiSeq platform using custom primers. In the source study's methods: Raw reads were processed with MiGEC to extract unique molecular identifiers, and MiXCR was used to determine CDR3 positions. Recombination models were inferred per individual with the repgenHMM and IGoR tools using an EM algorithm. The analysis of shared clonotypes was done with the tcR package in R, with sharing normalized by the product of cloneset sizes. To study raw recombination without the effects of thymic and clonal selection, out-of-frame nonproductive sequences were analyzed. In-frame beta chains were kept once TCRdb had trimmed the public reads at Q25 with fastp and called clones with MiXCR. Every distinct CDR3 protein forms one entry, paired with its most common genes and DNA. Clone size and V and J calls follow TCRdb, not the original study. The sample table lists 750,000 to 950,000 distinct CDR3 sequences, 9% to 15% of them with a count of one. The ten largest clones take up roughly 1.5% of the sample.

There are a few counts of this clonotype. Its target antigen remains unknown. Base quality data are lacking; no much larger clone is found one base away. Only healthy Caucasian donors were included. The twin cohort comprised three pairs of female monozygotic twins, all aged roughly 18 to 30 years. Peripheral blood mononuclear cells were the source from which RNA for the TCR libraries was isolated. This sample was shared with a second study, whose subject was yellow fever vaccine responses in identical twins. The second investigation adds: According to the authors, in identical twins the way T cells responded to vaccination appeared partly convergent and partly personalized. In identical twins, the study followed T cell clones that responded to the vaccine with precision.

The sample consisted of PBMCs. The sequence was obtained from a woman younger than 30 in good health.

The DNA is TGCGCCAGCAGCTTGTCGTCCCCGGGACAGGGGGCCTGGGAGCTGTTTTTT. This sequence encodes CASSLSSPGQGAWELFF. The receptor chain draws on TRBV5-1 and TRBJ2-2, with 12 bases matching TRBD1. Trimming removed 1 base from V and 9 bases from J; the gene matches leave 10 bases unexplained. Reading from cysteine to phenylalanine, the CDR3 counts 17 amino acids. Only the CDR3 DNA stays, 51 bases, in frame from base 1. The germline V gene encodes CDR1 SGHRS and CDR2 YFSETQ.